This is a list of T cell receptor beta chains from one sample in a study of T cell repertoires in ileal Crohn's disease. This table comes from immunoSEQ multiplex PCR, and its TCRdb copy is limited to in-frame clones, with some not included. The table shows around 17,000 clones, with roughly two thirds occurring only once. Sequencing was carried out using ileal tissue. Source of these receptors: an adult with Crohn's disease. Each CDR3 is given with its conserved first and last residue. A D gene is named only where the DNA matches it firmly. Size tells how often a clone was seen (once, few, many) or the class of an expanded clone, and some rows leave it out.

NA,TRBJ1-1,NA,TRBV11-3,TGTGCCAGCAGTGGCCCGGGTAAGAACACTGAAGCTTTCTTT,CASSGPGKNTEAFF
NA,TRBJ1-1,NA,TRBV18,TGTGCCAGCTCACCACTCAGGGACACTGAAGCTTTCTTT,CASSPLRDTEAFF
TRBD1,TRBJ2-7,medium-sized,TRBV10-3,TGTGCCATCAGTGACCCTAATCTTCCCGGGACAGGATACGAGCAGTACTTC,CAISDPNLPGTGYEQYF
NA,TRBJ2-5,NA,TRBV2,TGTGCCAGCAGTGAACGCAGGAAAGAGACCCAGTACTTC,CASSERRKETQYF
NA,TRBJ2-7,once,TRBV9,TGTGCCAGCAGCGTAGTCGGGAGCTCCTACGAGCAGTACTTC,CASSVVGSSYEQYF
TRBD1,TRBJ2-4,NA,TRBV7-2,TGTGCCAGCAGCATTACTTGGACAGGGGGCAACATTCAGTACTTC,CASSITWTGGNIQYF
NA,TRBJ2-7,NA,TRBV18,TGTGCCAGCTCACCATCACTTTCGGGTGGCTCCTACGAGCAGTACTTC,CASSPSLSGGSYEQYF
NA,TRBJ2-5,few,TRBV27,TGTGCCAGCAGTCCCCCCCGGGGGAGGTCGAGACAAGAGACCCAGTACTTC,CASSPPRGRSRQETQYF
TRBD2,TRBJ2-2,NA,TRBV5-4,TGTGCCAGCAGCCAGACTAGCGCCGGGGAGCTGTTTTTT,CASSQTSAGELFF
NA,TRBJ1-5,NA,TRBV13,TGTGCCAGCAGCTTAGGGGGTAGGCAGGGCTATCAGCCCCAGCATTTT,CASSLGGRQGYQPQHF
TRBD2,TRBJ2-1,NA,TRBV6-4,TGTGCCAGCAGTGAATCTGCGGGAGAAGCGATTGAGCAGTTCTTC,CASSESAGEAIEQFF
TRBD1,TRBJ2-3,NA,TRBV6-4,TGTGCCAGCAGTCCCGGGACAGGGGACACAGATACGCAGTATTTT,CASSPGTGDTDTQYF
TRBD2,TRBJ2-3,once,TRBV6-1,TGTGCCAGCAGTGAAGAGGCGGGAGGGAGCACAGATACGCAGTATTTT,CASSEEAGGSTDTQYF
NA,TRBJ1-2,NA,TRBV6-1,TGTGCCAGCATGCTGGGCAGGGGTAACTATGGCTACACCTTC,CASMLGRGNYGYTF
TRBD1,TRBJ1-4,medium-sized,TRBV25-1,TGTGCCAGCAGTGAATCCGACAGGGTTGAAAAACTGTTTTTT,CASSESDRVEKLFF
NA,TRBJ1-2,NA,TRBV30,TGTGCCTGGAGTGGGCCTAGTAACTATGGCTACACCTTC,CAWSGPSNYGYTF
NA,TRBJ1-1,NA,TRBV27,TGTGCCAGCAGTTTAACGGGACACCTAATCACTGAAGCTTTCTTT,CASSLTGHLITEAFF
TRBD1,TRBJ2-3,NA,TRBV6-4,TGTGCCAGCAGTGAGGGACAGGGGGCAGATACGCAGTATTTT,CASSEGQGADTQYF
TRBD2,TRBJ2-3,NA,TRBV11-2,TGTGCCAGCAGCTTCTTAGCGGGGGCTAGCACAGATACGCAGTATTTT,CASSFLAGASTDTQYF
NA,TRBJ2-3,NA,TRBV20-1,TGCAGTGCTATCCACTCAGATACGCAGTATTTT,CSAIHSDTQYF
NA,TRBJ2-7,NA,TRBV2,TGTGCCAGCAGCAGGGTTTGGGAGCAGTACTTC,CASSRVWEQYF
TRBD2,TRBJ2-3,NA,TRBV6-1,TGTGCCAGCAGCCTACTAGCGGGAGGCACAGATACGCAGTATTTT,CASSLLAGGTDTQYF
NA,TRBJ2-3,NA,TRBV5-1,TGCGCCAGCAGCTCCGGGAGATTGGTTAGCGCAGATACGCAGTATTTT,CASSSGRLVSADTQYF
NA,TRBJ1-2,NA,TRBV30,TGTGCCTGGAGTGTGGGAATTGGGGGCGAAGGCTACACCTTC,CAWSVGIGGEGYTF
TRBD1,TRBJ1-1,NA,TRBV4-1,TGCGCCAGCAGCGGACAGGGCTACACTGAAGCTTTCTTT,CASSGQGYTEAFF
NA,TRBJ1-2,few,TRBV28,TGTGCCAGCGCCATCCTCGCTGGGAGCTATGGCTACACCTTC,CASAILAGSYGYTF
NA,TRBJ1-2,NA,TRBV30,TGTGCCTGGAAAGGGGCCCTTGGCTACACCTTC,CAWKGALGYTF
TRBD1,TRBJ1-1,NA,TRBV27,TGTGCCAGCAGTTACAGGGGGGGGACTGAAGCTTTCTTT,CASSYRGGTEAFF
NA,TRBJ2-3,few,TRBV5-1,TGCGCCAGCAGCTTGGCGGGGGATAGCACAGATACGCAGTATTTT,CASSLAGDSTDTQYF
TRBD1,TRBJ2-7,NA,TRBV6-1,TGTGCCAGCAGGGGGGGACAGGGCAACGAGCAGTACTTC,CASRGGQGNEQYF
TRBD1,TRBJ2-7,few,TRBV4-1,TGCGCCAGCAGCCAAGGACAGGGTGATCCCTACGAGCAGTACTTC,CASSQGQGDPYEQYF
NA,TRBJ1-1,medium-sized,TRBV2,TGTGCCAAATACAGGGTGGTCGCTTTCTTT,CAKYRVVAFF
NA,TRBJ2-7,few,TRBV28,TGTGCCAGCAGTGATATTCAGGTTCCCCACGAGCAGTACTTC,CASSDIQVPHEQYF
NA,TRBJ1-4,NA,TRBV30,TGTGCCGGACAAGGGACAACTAATGAAAAACTGTTTTTT,CAGQGTTNEKLFF
TRBD1,TRBJ1-1,NA,TRBV6-1,TGTGCCAGCAGGGACAGGTTCGAAGCTTTCTTT,CASRDRFEAFF
NA,TRBJ2-1,NA,TRBV10-3,TGTGCCATCAGTCTAAAAGATGAGCAGTTCTTC,CAISLKDEQFF
NA,TRBJ2-3,once,TRBV10-3,TGTGCCATCAGTGACCCCACGCGTCCAGATACGCAGTATTTT,CAISDPTRPDTQYF
TRBD1,TRBJ1-1,NA,TRBV11-3,TGTGCCAGCAGCTTTACAGGGGATTTCACTGAAGCTTTCTTT,CASSFTGDFTEAFF
TRBD1,TRBJ2-7,NA,TRBV6-5,TGTGCCAGCAGTTACGGGACAGGTGTTCACGAGCAGTACTTC,CASSYGTGVHEQYF
TRBD1,TRBJ1-6,NA,TRBV5-1,TGCGCCAGCAGCCCGGGACAGGGCGAATCACCCCTCCACTTT,CASSPGQGESPLHF
TRBD2,TRBJ2-5,NA,TRBV6-1,TGTGCCAGCAGTGAATTTAGCGGGAGCCAAGAGACCCAGTACTTC,CASSEFSGSQETQYF
TRBD2,TRBJ2-3,NA,TRBV2,TGTGCCAGCAGGTGGAGGGGACTAGCGGGAACTGGCACAGATACGCAGTATTTT,CASRWRGLAGTGTDTQYF
NA,TRBJ2-3,once,TRBV6-1,TGTGCCAGCAGTGGGCTAGAGGGAACCACAGATACGCAGTATTTT,CASSGLEGTTDTQYF
TRBD1,TRBJ2-7,NA,TRBV7-9,TGTGCCAGCAGCTTAGTTGGGGACAGGGGAACCTACGAGCAGTACTTC,CASSLVGDRGTYEQYF
NA,TRBJ1-6,NA,TRBV6-5,TGTGCCAGCCGCACGAGCTCCTATAATTCACCCCTCCACTTT,CASRTSSYNSPLHF
TRBD2,TRBJ2-2,NA,TRBV6-1,TGTGCCAGCAGTGAACTAGCGGGAGTAGCCGGGGAGCTGTTTTTT,CASSELAGVAGELFF
TRBD2,TRBJ2-7,NA,TRBV18,TGTGCCAGCTCACCACTGCGAGCGGGGGAGCAGTACTTC,CASSPLRAGEQYF
TRBD1,TRBJ1-2,NA,TRBV27,TGTGCCAGCAGTAGCTACGGACAGGCTAACTATGGCTACACCTTC,CASSSYGQANYGYTF
TRBD1,TRBJ1-4,NA,TRBV6-6,TGTGCCAGCACCGCGGACAGGGGCGAAAAACTGTTTTTT,CASTADRGEKLFF
NA,TRBJ2-1,NA,TRBV7-8,TGTGCCAGCAGCTTAGGGCAGTACAATGAGCAGTTCTTC,CASSLGQYNEQFF